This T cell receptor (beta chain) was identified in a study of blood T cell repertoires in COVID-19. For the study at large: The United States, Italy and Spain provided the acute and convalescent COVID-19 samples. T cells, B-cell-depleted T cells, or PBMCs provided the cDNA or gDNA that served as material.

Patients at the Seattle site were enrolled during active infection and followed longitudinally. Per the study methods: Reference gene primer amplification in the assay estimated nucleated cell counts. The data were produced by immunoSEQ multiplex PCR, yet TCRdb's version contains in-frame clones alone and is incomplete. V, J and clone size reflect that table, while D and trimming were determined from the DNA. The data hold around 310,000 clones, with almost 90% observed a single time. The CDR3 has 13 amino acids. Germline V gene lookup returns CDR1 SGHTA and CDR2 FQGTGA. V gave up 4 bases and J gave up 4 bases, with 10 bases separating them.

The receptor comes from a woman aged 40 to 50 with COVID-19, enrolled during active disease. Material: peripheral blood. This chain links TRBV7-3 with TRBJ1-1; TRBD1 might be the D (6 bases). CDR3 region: CASSSTGTTEAFF. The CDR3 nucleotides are TGTGCCAGCAGCTCCACAGGGACCACTGAAGCTTTCTTT.